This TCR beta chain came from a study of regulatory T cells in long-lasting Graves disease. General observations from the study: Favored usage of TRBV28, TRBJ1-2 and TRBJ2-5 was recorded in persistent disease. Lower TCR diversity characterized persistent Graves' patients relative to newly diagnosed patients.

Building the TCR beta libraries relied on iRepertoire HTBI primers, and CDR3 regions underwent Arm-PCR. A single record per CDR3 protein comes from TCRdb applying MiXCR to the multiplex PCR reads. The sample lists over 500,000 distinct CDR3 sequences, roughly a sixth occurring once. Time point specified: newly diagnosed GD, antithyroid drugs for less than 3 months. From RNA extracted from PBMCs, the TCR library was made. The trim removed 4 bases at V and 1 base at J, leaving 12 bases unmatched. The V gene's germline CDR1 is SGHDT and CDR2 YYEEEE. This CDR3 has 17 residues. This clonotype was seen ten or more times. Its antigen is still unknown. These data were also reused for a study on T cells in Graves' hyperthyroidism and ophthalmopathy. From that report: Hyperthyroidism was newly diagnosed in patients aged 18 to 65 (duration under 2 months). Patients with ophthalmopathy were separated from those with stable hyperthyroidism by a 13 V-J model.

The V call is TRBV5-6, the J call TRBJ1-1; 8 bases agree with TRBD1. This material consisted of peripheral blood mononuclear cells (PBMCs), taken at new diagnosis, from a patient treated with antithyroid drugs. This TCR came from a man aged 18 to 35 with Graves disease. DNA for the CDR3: TGTGCCAGCAGCCCGCTCGTCGGGCAGGGGGCGAACACTGAAGCTTTCTTT. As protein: CASSPLVGQGANTEAFF.